This T cell receptor beta chain was identified during a study of T cells after yellow fever vaccination. With regard to this clonotype: Its antigen remains unidentified.

A universal primer site and UMIs were added as TCR cDNA was made by 5'RACE template switching. Via MiXCR, TCRdb re-called the 5' RACE reads, giving one row per CDR3 protein. The table shows nearly 300,000 distinct CDR3 sequences, with less than 9.5% occurring only once. Study outcomes and limitations: Abundant bulk-population clonotypes could contaminate the FACS-sorted repertoires. Weaker overall was a secondary response that nonetheless peaked faster, on day 5 versus 15. Clonotypes shared by both compartments, CD4 and CD8, made up a small share.

CDR3 length equals 14 residues. V was shortened by 10 bases and J by 3 bases, with 16 bases between the two germline ends. CDR1 is SGHTA, CDR2 FQGNSA, per germline. The sequence was obtained from a man younger than 30 who received the YFV17D yellow fever vaccine. The rearrangement links TRBV7-2 to TRBJ2-1; D gene uncertain. This specimen consisted of CD4+ T cells sorted from PBMCs, obtained 5 days after the yellow fever booster vaccination. The CDR3 coding sequence is TGTGCCACCTCAGTGGGGTTTTACTACAATGAGCAGTTCTTC. As protein: CATSVGFYYNEQFF.